The 9 T cell receptor beta chains below were found in one sample sequenced in a study of spatial heterogeneity in lung cancer. Indicated time point: sample taken at primary tumor resection. Sequencing covered unsorted whole RNA taken from tumor, nontumor lung or frozen PBMC. TCRdb recomputed calls from the 5' RACE reads with MiXCR, one row per CDR3 protein. The sample lists about 15,000 distinct CDR3 sequences; 7.9% were seen once. The sequences come from PBMCs, collected at surgery. The receptors derive from a female donor with early-stage non-small cell lung cancer.

This clonotype occurred many times. The genes are TRBV23-1 and TRBJ1-1; D gene ambiguous. TRBV23-1 is reported as an ORF; its role is uncertain. This CDR3 has 12 amino acids. Trimming left V 7 bases short and J 6 bases short, with 12 bases between. In DNA, the CDR3 is TGCGCCAGCACCCAAGACCCCCCTGAAGCTTTCTTT. Its translation: CASTQDPPEAFF.

This clonotype came up many times. Here the CDR3 DNA reads TGTGCCAGCAGCTTTACTAGCGGGAGAGAGACCCAGTACTTC. Amino acid sequence: CASSFTSGRETQYF. The chain combines TRBV5-4 with TRBJ2-5; 11 bases match TRBD2. Per germline, CDR1 SGHNT and CDR2 YYREEE (reference sequence). This CDR3 region has 14 residues. The junction had 1 base not matched to a gene; V was cut back by 2 bases and J by 4 bases.

This clonotype was seen at least ten times. V is TRBV6-5 and J is TRBJ1-2; 10 nucleotides match TRBD1. This CDR3 has 12 amino acids. J gave up 8 bases and V 6 bases, and 3 bases lay outside the gene matches. Per germline, CDR1 MNHEY and CDR2 SVGAGI. CDR3 bases: TGTGCCAGCAGCCGGACAGGGGGAGGCTACACCTTC. Protein sequence: CASSRTGGGYTF.

This clonotype was seen many times. This rearrangement joins TRBV13 to TRBJ2-1; possible D gene TRBD2, 6 bases. CDR1 and CDR2 from the germline V gene are PRHDT and FYEKMQ (reference sequence). V lost 3 bases and J 7 bases, leaving 19 bases between the germline ends. The CDR3 consists of 16 residues. In DNA, the CDR3 is TGTGCCAGCAGCTTCGGCGGGGCAGGGATGGGGAATGAGCAGTTCTTC. It translates to CASSFGGAGMGNEQFF.

There are many counts of this clonotype. The DNA of the CDR3 is TGTGCCAGCAGTTATCCGGGACGGAACACTGAAGCTTTCTTT. Its protein is CASSYPGRNTEAFF. The chain links TRBV28 to TRBJ1-1; the D gene is possibly TRBD1 (5 bases). The CDR3 loop spans 14 amino acids. Per the germline V gene, CDR1 is MDHEN and CDR2 is SYDVKM. V was trimmed by 4 bases and J by 1 base, leaving 10 bases between them.

This clonotype appeared many times. Its ends do not fully match the called genes, so a read error is possible. V usage is TRBV9 and J usage is TRBJ1-1, with D possibly being TRBD1 (5 bases). CDR1 is SGDLS and CDR2 is YYNGEE in the germline V gene. CDR3 length: 13 residues. The CDR3 sequence: CASSVAGNSEAFF. The CDR3 region has the DNA TGTGCCAGCAGCGTAGCAGGGAACTCTGAAGCTTTCTTT.

The sample holds many counts of this clonotype. The chain couples TRBV23-1 to TRBJ2-3, with D perhaps matching TRBD1 (6 bases). TRBV23-1 is an ORF; its function is uncertain. This CDR3 has 16 amino acids. Between the trimmed V and J ends, which lost 6 bases and 0 bases, there was a span of 16 bases. The CDR3 DNA is TGCGCCAGCAGGGAACGAGACAGGCCTAGCACAGATACGCAGTATTTT. It specifies CASRERDRPSTDTQYF.

In its sample, this clonotype was seen many times. The chain recombines TRBV20-1 with TRBJ2-5, with 10 bases aligning to TRBD2. V lost 1 base and J lost 4; bases outside the gene matches: 6. This CDR3 has 15 residues. Per the germline V gene, CDR1 is DFQATT and CDR2 is SNEGSKA (reference sequence). DNA for the CDR3: TGCAGTGCTAGAGTCTGGCTAGCGGGAGTAGAGACCCAGTACTTC. This gives the protein CSARVWLAGVETQYF.

This clonotype came up many times. The V gene is TRBV10-1, the J gene TRBJ2-3, with 8 bases fitting TRBD2. V lost 1 base, J lost 5 bases, and 5 bases stayed unmatched. CDR1 is WNHNN and CDR2 is SYGVQD in the germline V gene (reference sequence). This CDR3 region has 15 residues. The CDR3 DNA reads TGCGCCAGCAGTGAGTTTAGCGGGATAAAAGATACGCAGTATTTT. It yields the protein CASSEFSGIKDTQYF.